This T cell receptor (beta chain) was observed in a study of vaccination and CD4 T cells after COVID-19. This clonotype was recorded only once. What it binds is not known. Stated treatment: approximately 11-day PBMC culture with coronavirus spike peptide pools or control peptides (ViraFEST assay). The assay that was used to sequence DNA from cultured CD4+ T cells was the Oncomine TCR Beta short-read assay. TCRdb re-called the PCR reads through MiXCR, storing one row per CDR3 protein. The sample contains around 21,000 distinct CDR3 sequences, approximately 50% of which appear only once. Sequencing was carried out using CD4+ T cells from blood, cultured in vitro. This receptor was obtained from a human donor who had recovered from COVID-19.

CDR3 in DNA: TGTGCCAGCTCACCCGGGACAAGCCAAGAGACCCAGTACTTC. It translates to CASSPGTSQETQYF. V gene TRBV18 combines with J gene TRBJ2-5; D possibly corresponds to TRBD1 (6 bases). Germline V lookup: CDR1 KGHSH, CDR2 LQKENI. Trimming removed 3 bases at V and 1 base at J, with 9 bases between. CDR3 length: 14 amino acids.